Sequencing of this T cell receptor beta chain was carried out in a study of blood T cells in healthy people across ages. Study-level findings and limits: Age brought a roughly linear fall in TCR beta diversity measured per million T cells. The study regarded diversity estimates from one million T cells as underestimates.

Germline V gives CDR1 SGHKS, CDR2 YYEKEE (reference sequence). There are 13 residues in the CDR3. Trimming shortened V by 5 bases and J by 9 bases, and 15 bases separated the two germline ends. It was with a sample-barcoded 5' primer and a J-beta primer mix that a second PCR of roughly 7 to 12 cycles was run. TCRdb re-derived calls from the 5' RACE reads in MiXCR, one entry per CDR3 protein. The top ten clones hold 20% to 25% of a sample with around 710,000 distinct CDR3 sequences, around 40% of them seen once. In its sample, this clonotype was seen a few times. Its antigen remains unknown. V gene TRBV5-5 combines with J gene TRBJ2-1, with a weak D call TRBD2 (7 bases). Sequencing was carried out using blood. This TCR derives from a woman aged 55-69 years in good health. In DNA form, the CDR3 reads TGTGCCAGCAGTCTAGGGGGGGCCTGTGAGCAGTTCTTC. Protein sequence: CASSLGGACEQFF.